Following are 7 T cell receptor beta chains from one sample sequenced in a study of early T cells in non-severe SARS-CoV-2 infection. TCRdb ran MiXCR on the 5' RACE reads and lists one entry per CDR3 protein. The table has approximately 88,000 distinct CDR3 sequences, approximately 14% seen once; the top ten hold 1.4%. The sample was whole blood. Source of these receptors: an adult who was a healthcare worker with PCR-confirmed SARS-CoV-2 infection or an uninfected control (not recorded which).

This clonotype occurred many times. The chain couples TRBV20-1 to TRBJ2-1, with TRBD1 matching over 8 bases. The CDR3 length is 12 residues. Unmatched junction bases numbered 4, after V lost 7 bases and J lost 5 bases. Germline lookup yields CDR1 DFQATT and CDR2 SNEGSKA (reference sequence). This CDR3 is CSGQGADNEQFF. The CDR3 DNA reads as TGCAGTGGCCAGGGGGCGGACAATGAGCAGTTCTTC.

This clonotype was seen more than once but under ten times. The genes are TRBV12-3 or TRBV12-4 and TRBJ1-1; D might be TRBD1 (5 bases). V lost 6 bases to trimming and J lost 1 base, with 9 bases between them. The CDR3 sequence is 13 residues long. The chain's CDR3 is CASRSQGNTEAFF. CDR3 nucleotides: TGTGCCAGCAGATCCCAGGGGAACACTGAAGCTTTCTTT.

This clonotype turned up a few times. This chain connects TRBV9 to TRBJ2-5; either TRBD1 or TRBD2 may supply D (6 bases each). This CDR3 has 15 amino acids. The germline gives CDR1 SGDLS, CDR2 YYNGEE. The V gene lost 0 bases and the J gene lost 1 base, with 10 bases spanning the gap. This CDR3 is CASSVAGAPQETQYF. CDR3 nucleotides: TGTGCCAGCAGCGTAGCGGGGGCCCCCCAAGAGACCCAGTACTTC.

This clonotype was seen many times. The genes are TRBV12-3 or TRBV12-4 and TRBJ1-1; no firm D call. Trimming took 0 bases from V and 1 from J, leaving 12 bases between them. The CDR3 sequence is 16 residues long. CDR3 amino acids: CASSLAEFPENTEAFF. The CDR3 nucleotides read TGTGCCAGCAGTTTAGCCGAGTTCCCTGAGAACACTGAAGCTTTCTTT.

This clonotype was counted between two and nine times. This chain connects TRBV6-5 to TRBJ2-3; D not resolved. The CDR3 runs to 16 residues. Trimming stripped 0 bases from V and 6 bases from J, with 16 bases between. Germline CDR1 and CDR2: MNHEY and SVGAGI. CDR3 region: CASSYSSGSPRDTQYF. The CDR3 coding sequence is TGTGCCAGCAGTTACTCCTCGGGCAGCCCGAGGGATACGCAGTATTTT.

This clonotype was seen at least ten times. The chain combines TRBV7-6 with TRBJ2-4, with TRBD2 matching 7 bases. Germline lookup yields CDR1 SGHVS and CDR2 FNYEAQ. Unmatched junction bases numbered 6, after V lost 4 bases and J lost 0 bases. The CDR3 spans 16 residues. The CDR3, as DNA: TGTGCCAGCAGCTCAGGACTAGGCCGAGCCAAAAACATTCAGTACTTC. Translated: CASSSGLGRAKNIQYF.

The J gene is TRBJ1-6, the V gene TRBV12-5; possible D gene TRBD1, 5 bases. Trimming took 8 bases from V and 4 from J, leaving 6 bases between them. Per germline, CDR1 LGHNT and CDR2 FRNRAP. This CDR3 contains 12 residues. The CDR3 reads CASRQYNSPLHF. The CDR3 region has the DNA TGTGCTAGTCGACAGTATAATTCACCCCTCCACTTT.